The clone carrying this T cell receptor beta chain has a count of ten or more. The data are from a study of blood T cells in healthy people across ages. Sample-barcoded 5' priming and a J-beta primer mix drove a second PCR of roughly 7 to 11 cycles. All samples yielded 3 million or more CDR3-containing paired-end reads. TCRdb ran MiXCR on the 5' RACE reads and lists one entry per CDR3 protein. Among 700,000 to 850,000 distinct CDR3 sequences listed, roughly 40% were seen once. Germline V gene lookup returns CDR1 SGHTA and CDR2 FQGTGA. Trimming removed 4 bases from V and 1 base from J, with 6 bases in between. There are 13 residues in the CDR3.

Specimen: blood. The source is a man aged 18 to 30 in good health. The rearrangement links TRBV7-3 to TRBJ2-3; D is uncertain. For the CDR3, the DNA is TGTGCCAGCAGCTCGAGCCGCACAGATACGCAGTATTTT. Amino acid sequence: CASSSSRTDTQYF.